Shown below are 29 T cell receptor beta chains from a single sample sequenced in a study of cytomegalovirus exposure and HLA in healthy donors. PCR employed 60 Vbeta and 13 Jbeta primers. Assay: immunoSEQ multiplex PCR; the TCRdb copy retains only in-frame clones and omits some. This specimen shows about 140,000 clones; the ten leading clones hold about 2.2%. The sequenced sample was PBMCs. These receptors were taken from a young woman in good health and CMV-seronegative.

CDR3 sequence reads: CSANTGVGAFF. The CDR3 nucleotides read TGCAGTGCCAATACAGGGGTAGGAGCTTTCTTT. This sequence joins TRBV20-1 and TRBJ1-1; 7 bases map to TRBD1. Losses at the gene ends were 6 bases for V and 10 bases for J; bases not matched to a gene: 8. The CDR3 contains 11 residues. The germline gives CDR1 DFQATT, CDR2 SNEGSKA (reference sequence).

The genes are TRBV7-9 and TRBJ1-1, with D hard to call. The ends were cut back, 1 base at V and 1 base at J, with 4 bases in the middle. CDR3 size: 13 residues. In germline, CDR1 is SEHNR, CDR2 FQNEAQ (reference sequence). CDR3 DNA sequence: TGTGCCAGCAGCTTAGAACAGAACACTGAAGCTTTCTTT. It is translated as CASSLEQNTEAFF.

CDR3: CASSLAADSPEQFF. The CDR3 nucleotides read TGCGCCAGCAGCTTGGCCGCTGACTCCCCTGAGCAGTTCTTC. V usage is TRBV5-1 and J usage is TRBJ2-1; no firm D call. Germline assignment: CDR1 SGHRS and CDR2 YFSETQ. V gave up 0 bases and J gave up 9 bases, with 13 bases separating them. This CDR3 is built from 14 residues.

The chain combines TRBV5-1 with TRBJ2-5, with a tentative D call TRBD1 (5 bases). V was pared by 2 bases and J by 2 bases, with 7 bases between. This CDR3 has 13 residues. Per germline, CDR1 SGHRS and CDR2 YFSETQ. This chain's CDR3 is CASSFAGQETQYF. The CDR3 bases are TGCGCCAGCAGCTTTGCAGGGCAAGAGACCCAGTACTTC.

V usage is TRBV30 and J usage is TRBJ2-7; 9 bases align to TRBD1. This CDR3 is 14 amino acids long. Germline V gene sequence: CDR1 GTSNPN, CDR2 SVGIG (reference sequence). J was trimmed by 6 bases and V by 3 bases; bases with no gene match: 9. The CDR3 protein is CAWRLRDRESEQYF. The CDR3 bases are TGTGCCTGGAGACTCCGGGACAGGGAAAGCGAGCAGTACTTC.

The CDR3 region is CASSQRTSEDTQYF. In DNA form, the CDR3 reads TGTGCCAGCAGCCAAAGGACTAGCGAAGATACGCAGTATTTT. The V gene is TRBV7-3, the J gene TRBJ2-3; TRBD2 agrees at 9 bases. CDR1 is SGHTA, CDR2 FQGTGA, per germline. CDR3 length equals 14 residues. Trimming removed 5 bases from V and 5 bases from J; junction bases left unmatched: 5.

Concerning this clone itself: Other DNA sequences in this sample translate to the same CDR3. The gene calls are TRBV11-3 and TRBJ1-4; no reliable D call. Trimming stripped 3 bases from V and 2 bases from J, with 7 bases between. In germline, CDR1 is SGHNT, CDR2 YENEEA. The CDR3 covers 14 residues. CDR3 DNA: TGTGCCAGCAGCTTGAGGTCCACTAATGAAAAACTGTTTTTT. Translation gives CASSLRSTNEKLFF.

This sequence joins TRBV14 and TRBJ2-1; TRBD2 aligns across 7 bases. The CDR3 spans 16 residues. The J segment lost 4 bases and the V segment lost 2 bases, leaving 8 bases of the junction unmatched. Germline V gene sequence: CDR1 SGHDN, CDR2 FVKESK. CDR3 coding DNA: TGTGCCAGCAGCCAATATGTAACTAGCGCATACAATGAGCAGTTCTTC. It codes for CASSQYVTSAYNEQFF.

This rearrangement joins TRBV19 to TRBJ1-5; 9 bases fit TRBD1. The CDR3 runs 13 residues. Germline CDR1 is LNHDA and CDR2 is SQIVND (reference sequence). Germline trimming cut 5 bases from V and 5 bases from J; bases unmatched to any gene: 1. CDR3 loop: CASSGDRDQPQHF. The CDR3 DNA reads as TGTGCCAGTAGTGGGGACAGGGATCAGCCCCAGCATTTT.

This chain links TRBV13 with TRBJ2-1, with 9 bases that match TRBD1. The V segment lost 5 bases and the J segment 8 bases; nucleotides outside the gene matches: 13. This CDR3 has 16 amino acids. In germline, CDR1 is PRHDT, CDR2 FYEKMQ (reference sequence). CDR3 region: CASSLPPGQGFDEQFF. DNA of the CDR3: TGTGCCAGCAGCCTGCCTCCGGGACAGGGTTTTGATGAGCAGTTCTTC.

This chain connects TRBV7-6 to TRBJ2-5, with a possible D match to TRBD1 (6 bases). The germline gives CDR1 SGHVS, CDR2 FNYEAQ. The CDR3 has 15 residues. The V gene lost 5 bases and the J gene lost 5 bases, with 18 bases spanning the gap. The CDR3 sequence: CASSPLAGDRETQYF. CDR3 DNA sequence: TGTGCCAGCAGCCCTCTCGCAGGCGACAGGGAGACCCAGTACTTC.

The chain uses TRBV18 and TRBJ1-1, with TRBD1 as a possible D gene (6 bases). There are 17 residues in the CDR3. The ends were cut back, 0 bases at V and 3 bases at J, with 17 bases in the middle. Germline assignment: CDR1 KGHSH and CDR2 LQKENI. The DNA for the CDR3 is TGTGCCAGCTCACCACCGGGGGCGGGCGCTGGATACACTGAAGCTTTCTTT. Translated, it gives CASSPPGAGAGYTEAFF.

V usage is TRBV9 and J usage is TRBJ1-2, with 8 bases that match TRBD1. This CDR3 region has 15 residues. CDR1 and CDR2 from the germline V gene are SGDLS and YYNGEE. With V trimmed by 2 bases and J by 5 bases, 8 bases remained unmatched. This CDR3 reads CASSVRPGGLYGYTF. In DNA, the CDR3 is TGTGCCAGCAGCGTCCGGCCAGGGGGCCTTTATGGCTACACCTTC.

The chain joins TRBV25-1 to TRBJ2-2; weak D call: TRBD2 (6 bases). CDR1 MGHDK and CDR2 SYGVNS come from the germline V gene. V was cut by 6 bases and J by 1 base, with 12 bases left in between. The CDR3 consists of 15 residues. The CDR3 DNA reads TGTGCCAGCAGAGGGTGGGGGGAGAACACCGGGGAGCTGTTTTTT. Translating it yields CASRGWGENTGELFF. Drawing the rest from reference TRBV25-1 and TRBJ2-2, the complete variable domain is EADIYQTPRYLVIGTGKKITLECSQTMGHDKMYWYQQDPGMELHLIHYSYGVNSTEKGDLSSESTVSRIRTEHFPLTLESARPSHTSQYLCASRGWGENTGELFFGEGSRLTVL.

V usage is TRBV2 and J usage is TRBJ2-5; D is unclear. V lost 7 bases and J 5 bases, leaving 14 bases between the germline ends. Looked up from germline, CDR1 is SNHLY and CDR2 is FYNNEI. CDR3 size: 13 residues. CDR3 DNA sequence: TGTGCCAGCATGAGACACCTCAGGGAGACCCAGTACTTC. It codes for CASMRHLRETQYF.

The rearrangement joins TRBV4-2 to TRBJ1-4, with TRBD1 matching over 8 bases. J lost 5 bases, V lost 2 bases, and 13 bases had no gene match. In germline, CDR1 is LGHNA, CDR2 YNFKEQ. CDR3 length equals 18 residues. The CDR3 nucleotides are TGTGCCAGCAGCCAAAAACTCCAGGGACAGGTCGGGAATGAAAAACTGTTTTTT. Translated, it gives CASSQKLQGQVGNEKLFF.

The V call is TRBV5-8, the J call TRBJ2-5, with 7 bases aligning to TRBD1. The V and J ends lost 0 bases and 6 bases, in that order; junction bases with no gene match: 8. The CDR3 covers 15 residues. Germline V lookup: CDR1 SGHTS, CDR2 YDEGEE. In DNA, the CDR3 is TGTGCCAGCAGCTTGGGTACAGGGGTGGGAAAGACCCAGTACTTC. Amino acids: CASSLGTGVGKTQYF.

Note on this clone: This sample includes further DNA sequences coding for the same CDR3. V usage is TRBV7-8 and J usage is TRBJ2-7, with TRBD2 matching over 10 bases. This CDR3 contains 15 residues. CDR1 and CDR2 from the germline V gene are SGHVS and FQNEAQ. After removal of 3 bases from V and 0 bases from J, the junction contained 2 bases not matched to a gene. CDR3 protein: CASSLRTSGSYEQYF. Written as DNA, the CDR3 is TGTGCCAGCAGCTTGAGGACTAGCGGCTCCTACGAGCAGTACTTC.

J is TRBJ2-2 and V is TRBV5-6, with a possible D match to TRBD1 (5 bases). The CDR3 length is 13 residues. The germline gives CDR1 SGHDT, CDR2 YYEEEE. Trimming took off 4 bases at V and 6 bases at J, with 10 bases between the two ends. In DNA, the CDR3 is TGTGCCAGCAGCCAGGGTTTTCCCGGGGAGCTGTTTTTT. It encodes CASSQGFPGELFF. The full variable domain, completed using reference TRBV5-6 and TRBJ2-2, is DAGVTQSPTHLIKTRGQQVTLRCSPKSGHDTVSWYQQALGQGPQFIFQYYEEEERQRGNFPDRFSGHQFPNYSSELNVNALLLGDSALYLCASSQGFPGELFFGEGSRLTVL.

This rearrangement joins TRBV4-3 to TRBJ2-1; 10 nucleotides agree with TRBD2. From germline, CDR1 is LGHNA and CDR2 YSLEER. V shed 1 base and J 10 bases; nucleotides not matched to a gene: 7. This CDR3 region has 15 residues. Here the CDR3 reads CASSQGGSGGREQFF. CDR3 nucleotide sequence: TGCGCCAGCAGCCAAGGGGGTAGCGGGGGGCGGGAGCAGTTCTTC.

J is TRBJ2-7 and V is TRBV7-6; 12 bases are shared with TRBD2. The CDR3 contains 16 residues. J gave up 5 bases and V 5 bases, and 10 bases lay outside the gene matches. CDR1 is SGHVS, CDR2 FNYEAQ, per germline. CDR3 DNA: TGTGCCAGCAGCCCCACCCCAACTAGCGGGAGGCACGAGCAGTACTTC. As protein: CASSPTPTSGRHEQYF.

The chain combines TRBV7-8 with TRBJ2-4, with 7 bases that match TRBD2. With V trimmed by 3 bases and J by 3 bases, 8 bases remained unmatched. CDR3 size: 16 residues. CDR1 SGHVS and CDR2 FQNEAQ come from the germline V gene. The CDR3 bases are TGTGCCAGCAGCTTGGAAGCGGGATGGGTCAAAAACATTCAGTACTTC. Encoded protein: CASSLEAGWVKNIQYF.

V and J are TRBV13 and TRBJ1-1; possible D gene TRBD1, 5 bases. The CDR3 runs to 16 residues. Trimming took 5 bases from V and 1 from J, leaving 17 bases between them. Germline CDR1 reads PRHDT; CDR2 reads FYEKMQ (reference sequence). The CDR3 loop is CASSEHFRAENTEAFF. The CDR3 coding sequence is TGTGCCAGCAGCGAACATTTCAGGGCTGAGAACACTGAAGCTTTCTTT.

The chain uses TRBV4-2 and TRBJ2-4; TRBD2 is a possible D gene (6 bases). V shed 0 bases and J shed 0 bases, with 9 bases lying between them. CDR1 is LGHNA and CDR2 is YNFKEQ in the germline V gene. The CDR3 sequence is 16 residues long. CDR3 nucleotide sequence: TGTGCCAGCAGCCAAGAAGGGCGGGGAGCCAAAAACATTCAGTACTTC. It is translated as CASSQEGRGAKNIQYF.

The chain couples TRBV6-5 to TRBJ2-7; D gene uncertain. The CDR3 is 13 residues long. Trimming took off 6 bases at V and 3 bases at J, with 12 bases between the two ends. CDR1 and CDR2 (germline): MNHEY, SVGAGI. CDR3 loop: CASRPPGFYEQYF. The DNA for the CDR3 is TGTGCCAGCAGACCGCCGGGTTTCTACGAGCAGTACTTC.

The V and J genes are TRBV6-1 and TRBJ2-2, with D possibly being TRBD1 (6 bases). V dropped 8 bases and J dropped 4 bases, with 17 bases sitting between them. The V gene's germline CDR1 is MNHNS and CDR2 SASEGT. The CDR3 has 15 amino acids. The CDR3, as DNA: TGTGCCAGCCAGGTCTCCTCGGACAGCACCGGGGAGCTGTTTTTT. Translation gives CASQVSSDSTGELFF.

V usage is TRBV19 and J usage is TRBJ1-5, with D possibly being TRBD1 (6 bases). The CDR3 is 15 amino acids. V gave up 5 bases and J gave up 1 base, with 12 bases separating them. Per germline, CDR1 LNHDA and CDR2 SQIVND (reference sequence). DNA for the CDR3: TGTGCCAGTAGTCCCCTTCAGGGGAGCAATCAGCCCCAGCATTTT. As protein: CASSPLQGSNQPQHF.

V gene TRBV6-4 combines with J gene TRBJ2-6; TRBD1 agrees at 9 bases. V was clipped by 3 bases and J by 13 bases; unmatched bases: 7. CDR3 size: 14 residues. CDR1 is MRHNA and CDR2 is SNTAGT in the germline V gene. CDR3 nucleotide sequence: TGTGCCAGCAGTGAGGCACAGGGGGCGAGTGTCCTGACTTTC. Translation gives CASSEAQGASVLTF.

V usage is TRBV7-2 and J usage is TRBJ1-2; TRBD1 matches 8 bases. CDR1 is SGHTA and CDR2 is FQGNSA in the germline V gene. The CDR3 loop spans 14 amino acids. V was pared by 5 bases and J by 2 bases, with 4 bases of the junction left unmatched. The DNA for the CDR3 is TGTGCCAGCAGCGTCCGACAGGGGAACTATGGCTACACCTTC. Translation: CASSVRQGNYGYTF.